The clone carrying this TCR beta chain was detected only a few times. Since a much larger clone is just one base distant, this may be a read error. These data come from a study of T cells in Graves' hyperthyroidism and ophthalmopathy. Amplification of TCR beta CDR3 regions used RNA as the template. Primed by the HTBI set, a first-round RT-PCR was run on the TCR CDR3. TCRdb fed the multiplex PCR reads into MiXCR, producing one record per CDR3 protein. This table holds roughly 570,000 distinct CDR3 sequences, just over 45% found once. The sample taken for sequencing was peripheral blood or thyroid tissue (not recorded which). The source of this sequence is a woman between 18 and 29 years old with Graves' hyperthyroidism.

The CDR3 spells CASSGQRNSPLHF. Written as DNA, the CDR3 is TGTGCCAGCAGTGGACAGAGGAATTCACCCCTCCACTTT. This chain connects TRBV2 to TRBJ1-6; D may be TRBD1 (5 bases). The CDR3 is 13 residues long. CDR1 is SNHLY, CDR2 FYNNEI, per germline. V was trimmed by 4 bases and J by 7 bases, leaving 8 bases between them.